Detailed here is one T cell receptor beta chain. The CDR3 extends over 12 amino acids. The germline V gene encodes CDR1 MNHEY and CDR2 SVGEGT. The ends were cut back, 5 bases at V and 4 bases at J, with 8 bases in the middle. The data are from a study of blood T cell repertoires in COVID-19. About the research overall: Sources were T cells, B-cell-depleted T cells, or PBMCs; the material itself was cDNA or gDNA.

The data were produced by immunoSEQ multiplex PCR, yet TCRdb's version contains in-frame clones alone and is incomplete. The data contain about 250,000 clones, 70% to 90% of them seen just once; the ten biggest clones take up approximately 3.3%. Sequenced input: peripheral blood. This rearrangement joins TRBV6-2 or TRBV6-3 to TRBJ2-5; D is undetermined. This receptor was obtained from a young man with active or convalescent COVID-19. The CDR3, as DNA: TGTGCCAGCAGTCCCTCCGTAGAGACCCAGTACTTC. It encodes CASSPSVETQYF.